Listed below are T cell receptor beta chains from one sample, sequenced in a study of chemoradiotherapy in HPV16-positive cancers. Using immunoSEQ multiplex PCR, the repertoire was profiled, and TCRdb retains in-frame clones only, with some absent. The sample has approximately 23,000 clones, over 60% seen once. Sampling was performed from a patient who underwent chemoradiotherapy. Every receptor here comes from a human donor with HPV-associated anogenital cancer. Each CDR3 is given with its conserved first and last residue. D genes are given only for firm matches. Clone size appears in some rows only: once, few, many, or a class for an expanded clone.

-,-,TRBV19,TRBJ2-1,CASSRSGDNEQFF,TGTGCCAGTAGTAGATCAGGCGACAATGAGCAGTTCTTC
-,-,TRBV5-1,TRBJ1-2,CASSLGLTGDYGYTF,TGCGCCAGCAGCTTGGGACTCACGGGGGACTATGGCTACACCTTC
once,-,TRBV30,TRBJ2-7,CAWRPWAYEQYF,TGTGCCTGGCGGCCGTGGGCCTACGAGCAGTACTTC
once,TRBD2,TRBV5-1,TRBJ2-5,CASGVSGVQETQYF,TGCGCCAGCGGGGTTAGCGGGGTACAAGAGACCCAGTACTTC
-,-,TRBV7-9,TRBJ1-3,CASSLTVSGNTIYF,TGTGCCAGCAGCCTTACCGTCTCTGGAAACACCATATATTTT
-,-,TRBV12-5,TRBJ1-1,CASGPGVGKTEAFF,TGTGCTAGTGGACCGGGCGTCGGAAAAACTGAAGCTTTCTTT
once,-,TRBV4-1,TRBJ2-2,CASSQEGEEHAGELFF,TGCGCCAGCAGCCAAGAGGGGGAGGAACACGCCGGGGAGCTGTTTTTT
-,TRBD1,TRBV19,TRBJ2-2,CASSIFRTGKGNTGELFF,TGTGCCAGTAGTATATTCCGGACAGGGAAAGGAAACACCGGGGAGCTGTTTTTT
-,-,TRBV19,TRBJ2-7,CASSPWAGEYEQYF,TGTGCCAGTAGCCCATGGGCAGGGGAATACGAGCAGTACTTC
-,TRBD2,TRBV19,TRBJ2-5,CASRSGKETQYF,TGTGCCAGTAGGAGCGGGAAAGAGACCCAGTACTTC
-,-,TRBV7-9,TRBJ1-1,CASSLEGGSAEAFF,TGTGCCAGCAGCTTAGAGGGGGGGAGCGCTGAAGCTTTCTTT
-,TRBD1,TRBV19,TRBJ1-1,CASRLTGGKTEAFF,TGTGCCAGTAGGCTAACAGGGGGCAAGACTGAAGCTTTCTTT
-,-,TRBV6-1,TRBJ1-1,CASSVGEGTEAFF,TGTGCCAGCAGTGTTGGTGAGGGCACTGAAGCTTTCTTT
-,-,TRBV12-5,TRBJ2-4,CASGGLAKNIQYF,TGTGCTAGTGGAGGCCTAGCCAAAAACATTCAGTACTTC
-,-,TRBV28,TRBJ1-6,CASIEGGQGSPLHF,TGTGCCAGCATTGAAGGAGGACAAGGTTCACCCCTCCACTTT
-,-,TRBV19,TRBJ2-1,CASSRAWDEQFF,TGTGCCAGTAGTCGAGCTTGGGATGAGCAGTTCTTC
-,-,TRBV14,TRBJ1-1,CASSPGPGRAFF,TGTGCCAGCAGCCCGGGGCCCGGTAGGGCTTTCTTT
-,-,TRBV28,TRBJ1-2,CASRPTFGGVGGYTF,TGTGCCAGCAGGCCTACTTTCGGGGGGGTTGGTGGCTACACCTTC
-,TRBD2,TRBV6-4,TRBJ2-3,CASSAQAGGTDTQYF,TGTGCCAGCAGTGCCCAAGCGGGGGGCACAGATACGCAGTATTTT
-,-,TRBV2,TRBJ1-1,CASRQGHTEAFF,TGTGCCAGCCGCCAGGGGCACACTGAAGCTTTCTTT
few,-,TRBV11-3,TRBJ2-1,CASSLGGWQFF,TGTGCCAGCAGCCTCGGTGGATGGCAGTTCTTC
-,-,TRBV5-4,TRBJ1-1,CASSPGPGSEAFF,TGTGCCAGCAGCCCGGGACCGGGTTCTGAAGCTTTCTTT
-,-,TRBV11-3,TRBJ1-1,CASSLGAGAAEAFF,TGTGCCAGCAGCTTAGGCGCGGGGGCGGCTGAAGCTTTCTTT
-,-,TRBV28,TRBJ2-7,CASTPYLDSEQYF,TGTGCCAGCACCCCTTACTTGGACAGCGAGCAGTACTTC
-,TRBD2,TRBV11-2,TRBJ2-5,CASSVTSGPDSRVAQYF,TGTGCCAGCAGCGTGACTAGCGGGCCTGACTCTAGGGTTGCCCAGTACTTC
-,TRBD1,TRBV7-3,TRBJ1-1,CASSSEGANTEAFF,TGTGCCAGCAGCTCGGAGGGGGCAAACACTGAAGCTTTCTTT
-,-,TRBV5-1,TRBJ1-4,CASGKGTNEKLFF,TGCGCCAGCGGCAAGGGAACTAATGAAAAACTGTTTTTT
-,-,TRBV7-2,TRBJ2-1,CASSLTYRSYNEQFF,TGTGCCAGCAGCTTAACCTATCGTTCCTACAATGAGCAGTTCTTC
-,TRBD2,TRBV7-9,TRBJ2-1,CASSSTGTSSYNEQFF,TGTGCCAGCAGCTCCACCGGGACTAGCTCCTACAATGAGCAGTTCTTC
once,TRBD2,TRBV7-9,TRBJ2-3,CASSLAVAGPTDTQYF,TGTGCCAGCAGCTTAGCAGTAGCGGGACCCACAGATACGCAGTATTTT
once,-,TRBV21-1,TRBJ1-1,CASRRTGHLLMGKAFF,TGTGCCAGCAGAAGAACAGGACACCTGCTTATGGGGAAAGCTTTCTTT
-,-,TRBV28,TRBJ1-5,CASSFRGPQHF,TGTGCCAGCAGTTTCCGGGGGCCCCAGCATTTT
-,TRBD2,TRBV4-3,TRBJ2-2,CASSLTSGRATGELFF,TGCGCCAGCAGCCTGACTAGCGGGAGGGCCACCGGGGAGCTGTTTTTT
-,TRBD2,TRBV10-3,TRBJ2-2,CAISASRGADTGELFF,TGTGCCATCAGTGCCTCGCGGGGGGCAGACACCGGGGAGCTGTTTTTT
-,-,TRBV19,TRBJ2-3,CASSRGQGADTQYF,TGTGCCAGTTCCCGGGGGCAGGGGGCAGATACGCAGTATTTT
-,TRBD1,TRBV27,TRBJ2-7,CASSTGQGLSYEQYF,TGTGCCAGCAGTACCGGACAGGGTCTCAGCTACGAGCAGTACTTC
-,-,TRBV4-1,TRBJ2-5,CASSQPGGRIETQYF,TGCGCCAGCAGCCAGCCCGGGGGCAGAATAGAGACCCAGTACTTC
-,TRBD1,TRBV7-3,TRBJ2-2,CASSLRDRGNTGELFF,TGTGCCAGCAGCTTAAGGGACAGGGGTAACACCGGGGAGCTGTTTTTT
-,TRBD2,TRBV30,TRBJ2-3,CASWGGTQYF,TGTGCCTCATGGGGGGGTACGCAGTATTTT
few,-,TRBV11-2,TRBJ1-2,CASSLGRSNYGYTF,TGTGCCAGCAGCTTGGGACGTTCCAATTATGGCTACACCTTC
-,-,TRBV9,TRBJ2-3,CASSVGGVRDTQYF,TGTGCCAGCAGCGTAGGAGGGGTTAGAGATACGCAGTATTTT
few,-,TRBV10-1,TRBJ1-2,CASSDNSYGYTF,TGCGCCAGCAGTGACAACAGCTATGGCTACACCTTC
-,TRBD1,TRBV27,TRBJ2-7,CASSLGGTELGEQYF,TGTGCCAGCAGTTTAGGTGGGACAGAGCTGGGAGAGCAGTACTTC
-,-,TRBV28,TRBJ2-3,CASSLVADSAPDTQYF,TGTGCCAGCAGTTTAGTAGCCGATTCGGCGCCAGATACGCAGTATTTT
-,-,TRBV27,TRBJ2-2,CASSLRFSPNTGELFF,TGTGCCAGCAGTCTAAGGTTCAGTCCGAACACCGGGGAGCTGTTTTTT
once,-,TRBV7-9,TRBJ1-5,CASSLASPNQPQHF,TGTGCCAGCAGCTTAGCTTCCCCCAATCAGCCCCAGCATTTT
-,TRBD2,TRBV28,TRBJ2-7,CASSPTGTSYEQYF,TGTGCCAGCAGCCCCACCGGGACTAGCTACGAGCAGTACTTC
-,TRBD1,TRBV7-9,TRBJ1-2,CASSPPGQGNYGYTF,TGTGCCAGCAGCCCGCCGGGACAGGGTAACTATGGCTACACCTTC
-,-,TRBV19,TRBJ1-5,CASSREGQSNQPQHF,TGTGCCAGTAGTAGGGAAGGACAGAGCAATCAGCCCCAGCATTTT
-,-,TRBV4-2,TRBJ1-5,CASSQEQVQPQHF,TGTGCCAGCAGCCAAGAGCAGGTACAGCCCCAGCATTTT
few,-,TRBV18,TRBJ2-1,CASSPQDSGEQFF,TGTGCCAGCTCACCGCAGGACAGTGGAGAGCAGTTCTTC
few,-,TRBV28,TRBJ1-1,CASSSPGRGDTEAFF,TGTGCCAGCAGTTCCCCGGGACGGGGGGACACTGAAGCTTTCTTT
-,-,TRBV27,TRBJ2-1,CASSFGLAYNEQFF,TGTGCCAGCAGTTTTGGGCTAGCTTACAATGAGCAGTTCTTC
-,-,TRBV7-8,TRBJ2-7,CASSLAQAEKEQYF,TGTGCCAGCAGCTTAGCTCAGGCTGAGAAAGAGCAGTACTTC
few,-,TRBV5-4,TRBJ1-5,CASSFGGRDSNQPQHF,TGTGCCAGCAGCTTTGGCGGCAGGGATAGCAATCAGCCCCAGCATTTT
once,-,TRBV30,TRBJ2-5,CAWSVNQETQYF,TGTGCCTGGAGTGTAAACCAAGAGACCCAGTACTTC
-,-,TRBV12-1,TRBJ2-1,CASSFVAGGRRGENRVEQFF,TGTGCCAGCAGCTTTGTTGCTGGGGGCCGTCGGGGGGAGAACCGGGTTGAGCAGTTCTTC